This T cell receptor (beta chain) is drawn from a study of molecular identifiers for immune sequencing clone quantification. In the sort, naive CD8 T cells were defined as CD8+CD4-CCR7+CD45RA+. Trimming shortened V by 5 bases and J by 2 bases, and 10 bases separated the two germline ends. Germline CDR1 reads MNHEY; CDR2 reads SVGEGT. The CDR3 is 14 residues long. Findings and limits, study-wide: Among effectors, clones above 20 RNA copies held over 98% of molecules; among naive cells, under 1%.

As to this clonotype: No antigen is known for it.

TCRdb redid the calling of the PCR reads with MiXCR, one entry per CDR3 protein. The repertoire holds roughly 630,000 distinct CDR3 sequences, with 25% as singletons. Sequenced material: naive CD8+ T cells from blood, with Jurkat cell RNA spiked in. Subset in this sample: FACS-sorted CD8+CD4-CCR7+CD45RA+ naive T cells. The clonotype originates from a human donor in good health. Some libraries in this study had Jurkat cell RNA spiked in. This chain joins TRBV6-2 or TRBV6-3 and TRBJ2-1; TRBD2 might be the D (5 bases). The CDR3 DNA is TGTGCCAGCAGTATAAGCGGCGCCTACAATGAGCAGTTCTTC. Residues: CASSISGAYNEQFF.